This TCR beta chain is from a study of read filtering for tumor transcriptome and immune sequencing. Background on the study: By R-ISS, stages I, II and III held 8, 16 and 7 patients. DNase treatment preceded whole-transcriptome library preparation. General study findings and limits: IR-seq captured clonotypes deeper and more reliably than RNA-seq.

A remark on this clonotype: Its antigen is unknown.

This library used approximately 390 ng RNA and molecular barcoded adaptors spanning alpha/delta and beta/gamma chains. TCRdb independently ran MiXCR on the reads; one entry per CDR3 protein. The data show over 45,000 distinct CDR3 sequences, with roughly 12% seen just once and roughly 14% held by the top ten. Germline CDR1 reads SGHRS; CDR2 reads YFSETQ. The CDR3 is made up of 14 amino acids. The germline V and J ends were trimmed by 3 bases and 4 bases, with 11 bases remaining between them. V usage is TRBV5-1 and J usage is TRBJ2-1; perhaps D is TRBD1 or TRBD2 (5 bases each). The source of this sequence is a donor at least 40 years old with multiple myeloma. Sequencing was performed on a population of CD138-negative cells sorted from bone marrow. DNA for the CDR3: TGCGCCAGCAGCTCCGGGACGGTTTACAATGAGCAGTTCTTC. Translated, it gives CASSSGTVYNEQFF.